This T cell receptor beta chain originates from a study of control samples from healthy donors and cancer patients. The repertoire was sequenced with immunoSEQ multiplex PCR; TCRdb's copy has only in-frame clones and lacks some. The top ten clones hold roughly 3.1% of a sample with roughly 130,000 clones, around nine tenths of them seen once. V lost 1 base, J lost 5 bases, and 1 base stayed unmatched. The CDR3 contains 14 residues. Germline CDR1 and CDR2: SEHNR and FQNEAQ (reference sequence). This chain uses TRBV7-9 with TRBJ2-3; 9 nucleotides match TRBD2. The sequence came from a man aged 45-65 years in good health. Sequencing was carried out using blood. The CDR3 here is CASSLGSGGDTQYF. DNA of the CDR3: TGTGCCAGCAGCTTAGGTAGCGGGGGAGATACGCAGTATTTT.